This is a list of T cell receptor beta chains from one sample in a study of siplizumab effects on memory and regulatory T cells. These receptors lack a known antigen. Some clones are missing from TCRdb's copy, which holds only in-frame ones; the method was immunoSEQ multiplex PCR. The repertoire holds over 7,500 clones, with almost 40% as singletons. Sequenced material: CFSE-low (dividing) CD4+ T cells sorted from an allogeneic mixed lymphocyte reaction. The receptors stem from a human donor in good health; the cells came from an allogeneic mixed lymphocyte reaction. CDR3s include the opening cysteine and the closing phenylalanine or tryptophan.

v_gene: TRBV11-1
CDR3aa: CASSYSLNEQFF

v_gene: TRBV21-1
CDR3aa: CASSKSTNYGYTF

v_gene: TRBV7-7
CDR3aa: CASSPLGREGEQFF

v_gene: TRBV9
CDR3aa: CASSVAPDSPLHF

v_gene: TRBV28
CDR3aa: CASSPRSAPEAFF

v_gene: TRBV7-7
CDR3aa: CASSPRTGDTQYF

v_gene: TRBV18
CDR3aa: CASSPRTSGNTGELFF

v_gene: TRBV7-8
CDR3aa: CASSLGVAGLGSPLHF

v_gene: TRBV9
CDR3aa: CASSVVSSYNEQFF

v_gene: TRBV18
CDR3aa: CASSRRLAGVNTGELFF

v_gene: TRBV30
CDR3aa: CASLQGTYNEQFF

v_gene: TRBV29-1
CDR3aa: CSVEAGAETQYF

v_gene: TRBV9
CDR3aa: CASSLTGTLNTGELFF

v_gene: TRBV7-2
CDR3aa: CASSLWGTGELFF

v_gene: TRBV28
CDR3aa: CASSQGGSNQPQHF

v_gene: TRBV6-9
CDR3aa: CASTHGTQSSYEQYF

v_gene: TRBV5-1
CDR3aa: CASSKDRVNEKLFF

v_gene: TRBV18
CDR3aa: CASSYSLGQETQYF

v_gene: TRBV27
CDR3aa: CASSWTSGISEQYF

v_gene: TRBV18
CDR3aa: CASSPPMGFKETQYF

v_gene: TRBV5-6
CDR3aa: CASSLQRGNEKLFF

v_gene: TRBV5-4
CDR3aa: CASSPTGQGSGANVLTF

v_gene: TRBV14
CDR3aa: CASSRQAGLGRVAEQFF

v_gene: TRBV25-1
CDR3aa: CASSGQGAGETQYF

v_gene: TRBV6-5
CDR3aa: CASSSVDGGQYF

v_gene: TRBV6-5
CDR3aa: CASSGTHGELIQYF

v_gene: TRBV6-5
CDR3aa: CASRVTGGNTGELFF

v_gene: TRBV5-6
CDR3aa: CASSLYRNDQPQHF

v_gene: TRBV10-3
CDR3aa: CAISDFGWDGESIQYF

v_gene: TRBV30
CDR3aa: CAWSVVGADQPQHF

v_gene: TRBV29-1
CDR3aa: CSVLGGSSYEQYF

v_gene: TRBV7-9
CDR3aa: CASSLAAGSLAYEQYF

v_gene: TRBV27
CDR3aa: CASGELDGNQPQHF

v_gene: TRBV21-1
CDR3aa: CASSKGGTSDLF

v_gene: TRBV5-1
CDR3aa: CASSWEGQTYNEQFF

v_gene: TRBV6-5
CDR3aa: CASRLGADTQYF

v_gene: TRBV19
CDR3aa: CASRIGGGNQPQHF

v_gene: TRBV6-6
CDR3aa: CASTKGGTGANVLTF

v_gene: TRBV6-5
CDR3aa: CASRPPGTSTDTQYF

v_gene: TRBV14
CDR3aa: CASSQFASRFEAFF

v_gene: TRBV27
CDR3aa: CASRRLAGGHEQYF

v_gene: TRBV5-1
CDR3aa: CASSLSATSGELFF